The clone carrying this T cell receptor beta chain was detected a few times. Its antigen is undetermined. The data were taken from a study of T-cell memory formation after mild COVID-19. This CDR3 has 15 residues. Unmatched junction bases numbered 7, after V lost 2 bases and J lost 6 bases. Germline V gene data show CDR1 as SGHRS and CDR2 as YFSETQ. Overall study results and limits: CD4+ contracting clones lay mainly in CM and EM, CD8+ ones in EMRA. Clones that got smaller from day 15 to 85 had even CD4/CD8, while clones growing later tipped toward CD4+.

MiXCR was run by TCRdb on the 5' RACE reads, yielding one entry per CDR3 protein. The sample records 470,000 or so distinct CDR3 sequences, around 27% being singletons. The source material was PBMCs or a T cell subset sorted from them (not recorded which). The sequence came from an adult woman who had mild COVID-19 (a few samples of this study predate the infection). Cell type and time point are not known. The rearrangement uses TRBV5-1 and TRBJ2-3, with TRBD2 matching 9 bases. The CDR3 loop is CASSLAGGPEDTQYF. The CDR3 bases are TGCGCCAGCAGCTTAGCGGGGGGCCCGGAGGATACGCAGTATTTT.